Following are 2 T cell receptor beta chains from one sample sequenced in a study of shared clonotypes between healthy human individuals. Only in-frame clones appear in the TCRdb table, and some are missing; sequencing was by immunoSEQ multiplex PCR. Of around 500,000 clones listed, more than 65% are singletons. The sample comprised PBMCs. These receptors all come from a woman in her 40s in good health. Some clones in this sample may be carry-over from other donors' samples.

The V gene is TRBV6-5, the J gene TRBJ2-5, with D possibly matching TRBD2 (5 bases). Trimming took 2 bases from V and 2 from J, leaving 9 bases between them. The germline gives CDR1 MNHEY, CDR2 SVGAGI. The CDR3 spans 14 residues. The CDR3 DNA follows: TGTGCCAGCAGTTACGGAGGTTCTCAAGAGACCCAGTACTTC. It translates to CASSYGGSQETQYF.

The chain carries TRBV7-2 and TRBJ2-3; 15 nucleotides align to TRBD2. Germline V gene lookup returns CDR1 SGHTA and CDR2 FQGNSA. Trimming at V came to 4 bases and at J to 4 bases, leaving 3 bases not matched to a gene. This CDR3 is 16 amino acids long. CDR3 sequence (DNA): TGTGCCAGCAGCTCCGGACTAGCGGGAGGGGCAGATACGCAGTATTTT. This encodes CASSSGLAGGADTQYF.